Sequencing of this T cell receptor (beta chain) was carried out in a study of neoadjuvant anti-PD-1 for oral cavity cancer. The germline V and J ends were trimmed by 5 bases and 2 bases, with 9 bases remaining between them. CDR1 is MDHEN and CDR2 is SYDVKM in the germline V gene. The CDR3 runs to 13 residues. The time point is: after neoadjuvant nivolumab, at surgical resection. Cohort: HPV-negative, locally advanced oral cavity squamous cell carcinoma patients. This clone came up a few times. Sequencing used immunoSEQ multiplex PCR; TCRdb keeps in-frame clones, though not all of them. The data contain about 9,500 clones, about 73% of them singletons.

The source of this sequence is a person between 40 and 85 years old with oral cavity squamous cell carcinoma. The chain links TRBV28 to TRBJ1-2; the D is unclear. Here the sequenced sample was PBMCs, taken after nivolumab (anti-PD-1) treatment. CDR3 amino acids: CASSPGVNYGYTF. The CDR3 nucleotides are TGTGCCAGCAGTCCCGGAGTGAACTATGGCTACACCTTC.